A selection of T cell receptor beta chains follows, all from one sample in a study of T-cell memory formation after mild COVID-19. TCRdb re-analysed the 5' RACE reads in MiXCR, keeping a single row per CDR3 protein. The sample has 450,000 or so distinct CDR3 sequences; roughly 25% are singletons. The specimen sequenced was PBMCs or a T cell subset sorted from them (not recorded which). The source is an adult woman who had mild COVID-19 (a few samples of this study predate the infection). Cell type and time point are not known. Both conserved end residues are part of each CDR3.

CDR3 protein: CASSAGQTNSGNTIYF; V gene: TRBV5-1; J gene: TRBJ1-3; CDR3 length: 16
CDR3 protein: CSARYPANTGELFF; V gene: TRBV20-1; J gene: TRBJ2-2; CDR3 length: 14
CDR3 protein: CASSLESGRVNQPQHF; V gene: TRBV7-9; J gene: TRBJ1-5; CDR3 length: 16
CDR3 protein: CASSESRGDNEQFF; V gene: TRBV25-1; J gene: TRBJ2-1; CDR3 length: 14
CDR3 protein: CASSVGGGTSGTDTQYF; V gene: TRBV9; J gene: TRBJ2-3; CDR3 length: 17
CDR3 protein: CASKRLGGADTQYF; V gene: TRBV27; J gene: TRBJ2-3; CDR3 length: 14
CDR3 protein: CASSPSGNEQFF; V gene: TRBV18; J gene: TRBJ2-1; CDR3 length: 12
CDR3 protein: CASRWGQYNEQFF; V gene: TRBV6-1; J gene: TRBJ2-1; CDR3 length: 13
CDR3 protein: CASRPTGHTGELFF; V gene: TRBV12-3/TRBV12-4; J gene: TRBJ2-2; CDR3 length: 14
CDR3 protein: CASSMNGKMGETQYF; V gene: TRBV19; J gene: TRBJ2-5; CDR3 length: 15
CDR3 protein: CASSAGQGAYEKLFF; V gene: TRBV9; J gene: TRBJ1-4; CDR3 length: 15
CDR3 protein: CASSLGGTGRTDTQYF; V gene: TRBV2; J gene: TRBJ2-3; CDR3 length: 16
CDR3 protein: CATSDAGTSNQPQHF; V gene: TRBV24-1; J gene: TRBJ1-5; CDR3 length: 15
CDR3 protein: CASSPRFGGEQYF; V gene: TRBV7-3; J gene: TRBJ2-7; CDR3 length: 13
CDR3 protein: CASSELNRLGEQYF; V gene: TRBV2; J gene: TRBJ2-7; CDR3 length: 14
CDR3 protein: CSVVPDRLRGTEAFF; V gene: TRBV29-1; J gene: TRBJ1-1; CDR3 length: 15
CDR3 protein: CATGTGAQETQYF; V gene: TRBV10-3; J gene: TRBJ2-5; CDR3 length: 13
CDR3 protein: CATSTGLSYNEQFF; V gene: TRBV15; J gene: TRBJ2-1; CDR3 length: 14
CDR3 protein: CASSLVYRGAYEQYF; V gene: TRBV12-3/TRBV12-4; J gene: TRBJ2-7; CDR3 length: 15
CDR3 protein: CASSVGPGEGNTEAFF; V gene: TRBV9; J gene: TRBJ1-1; CDR3 length: 16
CDR3 protein: CASSLGRGSVDEQFF; V gene: TRBV5-1; J gene: TRBJ2-1; CDR3 length: 15
CDR3 protein: CASSWAGEQYF; V gene: TRBV7-2; J gene: TRBJ2-7; CDR3 length: 11
CDR3 protein: CSASTVYNEQFF; V gene: TRBV29-1; J gene: TRBJ2-1; CDR3 length: 12
CDR3 protein: CASSLAPQAGGGTDTQYF; V gene: TRBV7-6; J gene: TRBJ2-3; CDR3 length: 18
CDR3 protein: CASSQVSSGTVYNEQFF; V gene: TRBV3-1; J gene: TRBJ2-1; CDR3 length: 17
CDR3 protein: CATSRRGVNTEAFF; V gene: TRBV15; J gene: TRBJ1-1; CDR3 length: 14
CDR3 protein: CASSLEDATYEQYF; V gene: TRBV7-8; J gene: TRBJ2-7; CDR3 length: 14
CDR3 protein: CASSLQLAGTDTQYF; V gene: TRBV7-2; J gene: TRBJ2-3; CDR3 length: 15
CDR3 protein: CASSLPLRDYSYEQYF; V gene: TRBV5-1; J gene: TRBJ2-7; CDR3 length: 16
CDR3 protein: CASSLGRRGAQYF; V gene: TRBV5-6; J gene: TRBJ2-5; CDR3 length: 13
CDR3 protein: CASSSQDDSYNEQFF; V gene: TRBV5-1; J gene: TRBJ2-1; CDR3 length: 15
CDR3 protein: CSVGPSSYGYTF; V gene: TRBV29-1; J gene: TRBJ1-2; CDR3 length: 12
CDR3 protein: CASTNGGGTEAFF; V gene: TRBV6-5; J gene: TRBJ1-1; CDR3 length: 13
CDR3 protein: CASSLEAGQETQYF; V gene: TRBV5-1; J gene: TRBJ2-5; CDR3 length: 14
CDR3 protein: CASSTGGAYNEQFF; V gene: TRBV6-1; J gene: TRBJ2-1; CDR3 length: 14
CDR3 protein: CSVSPGQASRGKLFF; V gene: TRBV29-1; J gene: TRBJ1-4; CDR3 length: 15
CDR3 protein: CATSDLKDNQPQHF; V gene: TRBV24-1; J gene: TRBJ1-5; CDR3 length: 14
CDR3 protein: CASSPGTGRRAEAFF; V gene: TRBV18; J gene: TRBJ1-1; CDR3 length: 15
CDR3 protein: CASSLQGRTAEAFF; V gene: TRBV7-2; J gene: TRBJ1-1; CDR3 length: 14
CDR3 protein: CASSPSSGSDKETQYF; V gene: TRBV6-2/TRBV6-3; J gene: TRBJ2-5; CDR3 length: 16
CDR3 protein: CASRRGGNTEAFF; V gene: TRBV12-3/TRBV12-4; J gene: TRBJ1-1; CDR3 length: 13
CDR3 protein: CASRAAASGGELFF; V gene: TRBV19; J gene: TRBJ2-2; CDR3 length: 14
CDR3 protein: CSAREVGATQGAIYEQYF; V gene: TRBV20-1; J gene: TRBJ2-7; CDR3 length: 18
CDR3 protein: CATSDTLNQPQHF; V gene: TRBV24-1; J gene: TRBJ1-5; CDR3 length: 13
CDR3 protein: CASSLSPGADTQYF; V gene: TRBV7-6; J gene: TRBJ2-3; CDR3 length: 14
CDR3 protein: CASSEYSGSHYEQYF; V gene: TRBV2; J gene: TRBJ2-7; CDR3 length: 15
CDR3 protein: CSASGGTNYEQYF; V gene: TRBV20-1; J gene: TRBJ2-7; CDR3 length: 13
CDR3 protein: CSARDRQTSGNLYEQYF; V gene: TRBV20-1; J gene: TRBJ2-7; CDR3 length: 17
CDR3 protein: CASAKGAGANVLTF; V gene: TRBV25-1; J gene: TRBJ2-6; CDR3 length: 14
CDR3 protein: CASSYSRRGLEQYF; V gene: TRBV6-5; J gene: TRBJ2-7; CDR3 length: 14
CDR3 protein: CASSLASGAGVGYEQYF; V gene: TRBV5-1; J gene: TRBJ2-7; CDR3 length: 17
CDR3 protein: CASSFLQGETQYF; V gene: TRBV12-3/TRBV12-4; J gene: TRBJ2-5; CDR3 length: 13
CDR3 protein: CAWRARQFSTDTQYF; V gene: TRBV30; J gene: TRBJ2-3; CDR3 length: 15
CDR3 protein: CASRKSGNHEQYF; V gene: TRBV7-2; J gene: TRBJ2-7; CDR3 length: 13
CDR3 protein: CSASWAFRANTEAFF; V gene: TRBV20-1; J gene: TRBJ1-1; CDR3 length: 15
CDR3 protein: CASSVGDFKETQYF; V gene: TRBV9; J gene: TRBJ2-5; CDR3 length: 14
CDR3 protein: CASSLLRLTSGGDTGELFF; V gene: TRBV7-3; J gene: TRBJ2-2; CDR3 length: 19
CDR3 protein: CASNSRWTGNSYEQYF; V gene: TRBV6-2/TRBV6-3; J gene: TRBJ2-7; CDR3 length: 16
CDR3 protein: CASSARYTDTQYF; V gene: TRBV7-8; J gene: TRBJ2-3; CDR3 length: 13